This T cell receptor beta chain was found in a study of blood T cell repertoires in COVID-19. The wider study: The United States, Italy and Spain supplied acute and convalescent COVID-19 samples. PBMCs, B-cell-depleted T cells, or T cells provided the cDNA or gDNA that made up the material.

V was pared by 4 bases and J by 5 bases, with 18 bases between. Looked up from germline, CDR1 is SGHVS and CDR2 is FNYEAQ. This CDR3 has 15 residues. Original data processing: Estimation of nucleated cell counts was performed using reference gene primer amplification. Generated by immunoSEQ multiplex PCR, the TCRdb table keeps only in-frame clones and is missing some. V, J and clone size are taken as reported in that table, and D and trimming were inferred from the DNA itself. The table has fewer than 250,000 clones, less than 80% seen once; the top ten hold around 11%. This clone was seen a handful of times.

This TCR came from a woman between 50 and 59 years old with acute or convalescent COVID-19. The chain recombines TRBV7-6 with TRBJ2-7; D is possibly TRBD2 (7 bases). Input material: peripheral blood. CDR3 sequence (DNA): TGTGCCAGCAGCTACCGGGGGGCCGCCCTCGACGAGCAGTACTTC. It encodes CASSYRGAALDEQYF.